The 16 T cell receptor beta chains below all came from one sample that was sequenced in a study of T cell changes during pregnancy in multiple sclerosis. Libraries were prepared by immunoSEQ multiplex PCR; TCRdb keeps only in-frame clonotypes and omits some of them. The sample lists 25,000 to 30,000 clones, around 86% occurring once. The specimen was CD4+ T cells from peripheral blood mononuclear cells, collected in the first trimester of pregnancy. All receptors derive from a female donor in good health, enrolled as a control in a pregnancy study.

This chain joins TRBV18 and TRBJ2-3; 9 bases map to TRBD2. V lost 3 bases and J lost 0; bases outside the gene matches: 7. Looked up from germline, CDR1 is KGHSH and CDR2 is LQKENI. The CDR3 runs to 17 residues. This CDR3 is CASSPIAGGPSTDTQYF. The DNA for the CDR3 is TGTGCCAGCTCACCGATCGCGGGGGGGCCTAGCACAGATACGCAGTATTTT.

The CDR3 protein is CASSSTTGQGSEQYF. CDR3 nucleotides: TGTGCCAGCAGCTCCACCACGGGACAGGGATCCGAGCAGTACTTC. The chain couples TRBV11-3 to TRBJ2-7; 9 bases map to TRBD1. Germline V gene lookup returns CDR1 SGHNT and CDR2 YENEEA. The CDR3 totals 15 residues. The junction had 10 bases not matched to a gene; V was cut back by 4 bases and J by 6 bases.

V and J are TRBV7-9 and TRBJ2-1; TRBD2 matches 12 bases. V lost 7 bases to trimming and J lost 8 bases; unmatched junction nucleotides: 9. Per the germline V gene, CDR1 is SEHNR and CDR2 is FQNEAQ (reference sequence). The CDR3 loop spans 15 amino acids. CDR3 in amino acids: CASIPLAGGRDEQFF. The CDR3 DNA follows: TGTGCCAGCATCCCGCTAGCGGGAGGGCGGGATGAGCAGTTCTTC.

This chain connects TRBV28 to TRBJ2-3, with TRBD2 matching over 8 bases. The V gene's germline CDR1 is MDHEN and CDR2 SYDVKM. The ends lost 3 bases at V and 0 bases at J; junction bases unmatched: 11. CDR3 length equals 18 residues. The CDR3 region is CASSFPASGLPSTDTQYF. The CDR3 DNA reads as TGTGCCAGCAGTTTTCCGGCTAGCGGGCTACCTAGCACAGATACGCAGTATTTT.

This chain connects TRBV5-6 to TRBJ2-2, with D hard to call. V gave up 1 base and J gave up 2 bases, with 6 bases separating them. This CDR3 region has 14 residues. Germline CDR1 and CDR2: SGHDT and YYEEEE. The DNA of the CDR3 is TGTGCCAGCAGCTTGTATTCTAACACCGGGGAGCTGTTTTTT. It yields the protein CASSLYSNTGELFF.

The chain employs TRBV28 and TRBJ1-2; the D gene is possibly TRBD1 (6 bases). The CDR3 is 14 amino acids. With 6 bases removed from V and 0 bases from J, the gap between germline ends came to 11 bases. CDR1 is MDHEN and CDR2 is SYDVKM in the germline V gene. The CDR3 DNA follows: TGTGCCAGCAGCCAGGGGCTAGCTAACTATGGCTACACCTTC. This codes for CASSQGLANYGYTF.

This clone was seen just once. The chain employs TRBV19 and TRBJ2-3, with no clear D. Germline loops: CDR1 LNHDA, CDR2 SQIVND (reference sequence). This CDR3 is 14 amino acids long. Trimming took off 1 base at V and 2 bases at J, with 7 bases between the two ends. The CDR3 here is CASSIGLLTDTQYF. The DNA of the CDR3 is TGTGCCAGTAGTATAGGACTCCTCACAGATACGCAGTATTTT.

The chain uses TRBV6-1 and TRBJ2-7; 10 bases are shared with TRBD1. From germline, CDR1 is MNHNS and CDR2 SASEGT. J lost 6 bases, V lost 6 bases, and 8 bases had no gene match. The CDR3 extends over 14 amino acids. CDR3 bases: TGTGCCAGCAGATCCCGGGACAGGGGCCCCGAGCAGTACTTC. Protein: CASRSRDRGPEQYF.

In DNA, the CDR3 is TGTGCCAGCAACGAAGTCCGGGAGTGGACCTACGAGCAGTACTTC. It is translated as CASNEVREWTYEQYF. The rearrangement links TRBV28 to TRBJ2-7, with D possibly TRBD2 on 6 matching bases. CDR3 length equals 15 residues. Germline CDR1 and CDR2: MDHEN and SYDVKM. The V gene lost 7 bases and the J gene lost 2 bases, with 18 bases spanning the gap. Complete variable domain (other parts from reference TRBV28 and TRBJ2-7): DVKVTQSSRYLVKRTGEKVFLECVQDMDHENMFWYRQDPGLGLRLIYFSYDVKMKEKGDIPEGYSVSREKKERFSLILESASTNQTSMYLCASNEVREWTYEQYFGPGTRLTVT.

The genes are TRBV14 and TRBJ1-1; D gene uncertain. Per the germline V gene, CDR1 is SGHDN and CDR2 is FVKESK. Trimming shortened V by 4 bases and J by 1 base, and 10 bases separated the two germline ends. The CDR3 is 14 amino acids. The CDR3 DNA follows: TGTGCCAGCAGCCCAGGCGTCCGGAACACTGAAGCTTTCTTT. This codes for CASSPGVRNTEAFF.

The CDR3 is CASSEGLADYNEQFF. CDR3 sequence (DNA): TGTGCCAGCTCAGAAGGACTAGCGGATTACAATGAGCAGTTCTTC. The V and J genes are TRBV18 and TRBJ2-1; TRBD2 agrees at 10 bases. This CDR3 is built from 15 residues. J gave up 4 bases and V 5 bases, and 5 bases lay outside the gene matches. Per the germline V gene, CDR1 is KGHSH and CDR2 is LQKENI. Supplemented by reference TRBV18 and TRBJ2-1, the full variable domain reads NAGVMQNPRHLVRRRGQEARLRCSPMKGHSHVYWYRQLPEEGLKFMVYLQKENIIDESGMPKERFSAEFPKEGPSILRIQQVVRGDSAAYFCASSEGLADYNEQFFGPGTRLTVL.

This chain connects TRBV27 to TRBJ1-1, with a weak D call TRBD1 (5 bases). Per the germline V gene, CDR1 is MNHEY and CDR2 is SMNVEV (reference sequence). This CDR3 has 14 amino acids. The V end was cut by 8 bases, the J end by 3 bases, with 16 bases between. CDR3 sequence reads: CASGGDYFYTEAFF. CDR3 nucleotides: TGTGCCAGCGGCGGGGACTACTTTTACACTGAAGCTTTCTTT.

This clone was detected once. This chain links TRBV19 with TRBJ2-1, with TRBD2 identical over 8 bases. The CDR3 runs 14 residues. Germline V lookup: CDR1 LNHDA, CDR2 SQIVND (reference sequence). The CDR3 here is CISASGPPYNEQFF. The CDR3 DNA reads TGTATTTCGGCTAGCGGGCCCCCCTACAATGAGCAGTTCTTC.

The chain couples TRBV11-2 to TRBJ2-1, with 8 bases that match TRBD2. After removal of 3 bases from V and 4 bases from J, the junction contained 8 bases not matched to a gene. The CDR3 has 16 amino acids. From germline, CDR1 is SGHAT and CDR2 FQNNGV. Here the CDR3 reads CASSFGLAEWYNEQFF. Here the CDR3 DNA reads TGTGCCAGCAGCTTTGGACTAGCCGAGTGGTACAATGAGCAGTTCTTC.

V usage is TRBV7-9 and J usage is TRBJ2-1; D possibly corresponds to TRBD2 (6 bases). CDR3 length equals 14 residues. Germline CDR1 and CDR2: SEHNR and FQNEAQ (reference sequence). Trimming took off 1 base at V and 10 bases at J, with 14 bases between the two ends. The CDR3 is CASSLGSLRGEQFF. In nucleotides, the CDR3 is TGTGCCAGCAGCTTAGGGTCTCTCCGGGGGGAGCAGTTCTTC.

V gene TRBV5-5 combines with J gene TRBJ2-3, with 13 bases matching TRBD2. Germline V gene lookup returns CDR1 SGHKS and CDR2 YYEKEE (reference sequence). Losses at the gene ends were 0 bases for V and 7 bases for J; bases not matched to a gene: 8. The length of the CDR3 is 17 residues. CDR3 amino acids: CASSLAAGTSGINTQYF. CDR3 nucleotides: TGTGCCAGCAGCTTGGCGGCCGGGACTAGCGGGATAAATACGCAGTATTTT.